This T cell receptor beta chain comes out of a study of blood T cell repertoires in COVID-19. About the study: Acute and convalescent COVID-19 samples came from the United States, Italy and Spain. From T cells, B-cell-depleted T cells, or PBMCs came the material, which was cDNA or gDNA.

In the original processing: Amplification from reference gene primers served as the basis for estimated nucleated cell counts. This table comes from immunoSEQ multiplex PCR, and its TCRdb copy is limited to in-frame clones, with some not included. The D gene and trimming were derived from the DNA, and the V and J assignments and clone size from that table. The data show about 120,000 clones, around 77% seen once. This CDR3 contains 13 residues. CDR1 is SGHTA, CDR2 FQGNSA, per germline. The V gene end was trimmed by 6 bases and the J gene end by 12 bases; junction bases not matched to a gene: 9. The receptor was derived from a man aged 55-75 years with active or convalescent COVID-19. The sequenced sample consisted of peripheral blood. The chain uses TRBV7-2 and TRBJ2-1; 9 bases map to TRBD2. Here the CDR3 DNA reads TGTGCCAGCAGTCTCCAGCGGGAGGCGTGGCAGTTCTTC. It encodes CASSLQREAWQFF.